Below, 9 T cell receptor beta chains from the same sample are listed, as sequenced in a study of blood T cell repertoires in COVID-19 (dated by TCRdb to 2019 to 2021). Library creation used the immunoSEQ multiplex PCR assay. TCRdb took over this immuneACCESS table, retaining in-frame rearrangements with V and J assigned. Such tables are incomplete; in checked studies, under half of the missing clones stem from an unresolved V gene, and the remainder is unexplained. The table for this sample lists around 180,000 clones; roughly 89% of them were counted only once. The ten largest make up approximately 2.1% of the sample. Sequencing was done on a sample of PBMCs or T cells enriched from blood (not recorded which). These receptors all come from a woman in her forties with acute COVID-19.

The chain recombines TRBV5-1 with TRBJ1-1; 8 nucleotides align to TRBD1. J lost 2 bases, V lost 3 bases, and 3 bases had no gene match. This CDR3 spans 14 amino acids. Germline assignment: CDR1 SGHRS and CDR2 YFSETQ. The CDR3 reads CASSSDRGNTEAFF. CDR3 sequence (DNA): TGCGCCAGCAGCTCCGACAGGGGCAACACTGAAGCTTTCTTT.

This clone was seen a handful of times. V usage is TRBV2 and J usage is TRBJ2-1; TRBD1 matches 7 bases. Trimming at V came to 6 bases and at J to 10 bases, leaving 18 bases not matched to a gene. Per the germline V gene, CDR1 is SNHLY and CDR2 is FYNNEI. CDR3 size: 16 residues. CDR3 nucleotide sequence: TGTGCCAGCAGGATCGCCGGGACAGCCTCTCTGGGGGAGCAGTTCTTC. This sequence encodes CASRIAGTASLGEQFF.

V gene TRBV7-8 combines with J gene TRBJ1-4, with D perhaps TRBD1 (6 bases). Germline CDR1 and CDR2: SGHVS and FQNEAQ. Trimming shortened V by 4 bases and J by 13 bases, and 16 bases separated the two germline ends. The CDR3 runs 13 residues. CDR3 in DNA: TGTGCCAGCAGCTCCCTCCCCGTCAGGGGACTGTTTTTT. Translation: CASSSLPVRGLFF.

The chain is built from TRBV30 and TRBJ2-5, with a weak D call TRBD1 (6 bases). Deletions cut 2 bases from V and 2 bases from J, with 15 bases between. Germline V gene sequence: CDR1 GTSNPN, CDR2 SVGIG (reference sequence). This CDR3 is built from 15 residues. The CDR3 spells CAWSMGALRQETQYF. The CDR3 DNA reads TGTGCCTGGAGTATGGGGGCTTTGAGACAAGAGACCCAGTACTTC.

The genes are TRBV27 and TRBJ2-2; D gene unclear. The ends were cut back, 2 bases at V and 2 bases at J, with 6 bases in the middle. CDR1 and CDR2 from the germline V gene are MNHEY and SMNVEV (reference sequence). The length of the CDR3 is 14 residues. The CDR3 loop is CASSLVRNTGELFF. DNA of the CDR3: TGTGCCAGCAGTTTAGTCAGAAACACCGGGGAGCTGTTTTTT.

The chain couples TRBV5-8 to TRBJ1-1, with a possible D match to TRBD1 (6 bases). Germline CDR1 reads SGHTS; CDR2 reads YDEGEE. V was pared by 4 bases and J by 6 bases, with 13 bases between. CDR3 length: 13 residues. Here the CDR3 reads CASSPYRVAEAFF. The CDR3 nucleotides are TGTGCCAGCAGCCCCTACAGGGTTGCTGAAGCTTTCTTT.

This chain joins TRBV4-3 and TRBJ2-7; tentatively, D is TRBD1 (6 bases). V shed 1 base and J shed 3 bases, with 13 bases lying between them. Germline V gene lookup returns CDR1 LGHNA and CDR2 YSLEER. The CDR3 loop spans 15 amino acids. CDR3 in amino acids: CASSQVRDKGYEQYF. The DNA for the CDR3 is TGCGCCAGCAGCCAAGTCCGGGACAAGGGCTACGAGCAGTACTTC.

V is TRBV5-1 and J is TRBJ1-1; D is perhaps TRBD1 (5 bases). Germline V gene data show CDR1 as SGHRS and CDR2 as YFSETQ. This CDR3 has 14 amino acids. Trimming shortened V by 0 bases and J by 3 bases, and 9 bases separated the two germline ends. The CDR3 region is CASSLDPGYTEAFF. The CDR3 region has the DNA TGCGCCAGCAGCTTGGATCCAGGGTACACTGAAGCTTTCTTT.

This clone appeared a few times. V gene TRBV4-2 combines with J gene TRBJ1-4, with a weak D call TRBD1 (5 bases). Germline V gene data show CDR1 as LGHNA and CDR2 as YNFKEQ. The CDR3 runs 15 residues. Trimming took 1 base from V and 6 from J, leaving 12 bases between them. CDR3: CASSQATARDEKLFF. In DNA form, the CDR3 reads TGTGCCAGCAGCCAAGCGACAGCTAGAGATGAAAAACTGTTTTTT.